This T cell receptor (beta chain) was recorded in a study of OX40 agonist ivuxolimab in advanced cancers. Notes on the research overall: Ivuxolimab was an agonistic, fully human IgG2 monoclonal antibody directed against OX40 (CD134), a costimulatory receptor. Of the roughly 52 dose-escalation patients, hepatocellular carcinoma was present in about 20, melanoma in approximately 15, renal cell carcinoma in 9 and head and neck cancer in 9. Partial responses were achieved by three dose-escalation patients, of whom one had hepatocellular carcinoma and two had cutaneous melanoma. Patients were allowed to have had prior anti-PD-1, anti-PD-L1 or anti-CTLA-4 therapy, and around 40% of the dose-escalation patients had previously received checkpoint inhibitors. In the dose-escalation cohort, approximately 83% of patients were male, and the mean age was around 60 years with a range of about 20 to 80. Intravenous ivuxolimab was administered to patients every 2 weeks at six dose levels: 0.01, 0.1, 0.3, 1.5, 3 and 10 mg/kg. The monotherapy dose-escalation portion (N ≈ 50 patients) of the phase I ivuxolimab trial is reported in the paper. The purpose of peripheral TCRbeta sequencing was to test whether ivuxolimab changed TCR sequence diversity and led to clonal T-cell expansion. Overall study outcomes, separate from this receptor: After ivuxolimab, more expanded clones were found on average in CD8+ T cells than in CD4+ T cells. Clonal expansion of both CD4+ and CD8+ blood T cells was observed from baseline to week 6 at doses 0.1 to 3.0 mg/kg. Partial responders in the 0.1-3.0 mg/kg groups had among the lowest normalized peripheral clonal expansion, especially among CD8+ T cells. Antigen specificity was not determined for the clonally expanded peripheral T cells. Low levels of normalized T-cell clonal expansion were also seen in some patients who did not respond.

Patients with autoimmune disease history or receiving systemic immunosuppression were excluded from the trial. In every dose cohort, peripheral blood was drawn for TCR sequencing at baseline, cycle 4 day 1, and cycle 7 day 1. Samples were obtained from an open-label, multicenter, first-in-human phase I dose-escalation trial of ivuxolimab. Adults with locally advanced or metastatic melanoma, renal cell, hepatocellular, or head and neck squamous cell carcinoma were enrolled in the trial. Before TCR sequencing, CD4+ and CD8+ T cells were separately sorted from peripheral blood. Genomic DNA was extracted from sorted cells for sequencing of the TCRbeta CDR3 region. TCRbeta CDR3 regions were sequenced using the immunoSEQ Assay. TCRdb took this table from immuneACCESS and kept in-frame rearrangements with V and J called. Such tables lack part of the clones; where checked against another copy, unresolved V genes explain under half of the gap, and the rest is unexplained. The sample table contains about 56,000 clones; only one count was recorded for around 91% of them. Clones ranked in the top ten supply approximately 10% of the sample.

Worth noting for this clone: No cognate antigen has been identified for it. The input lacks base qualities; no much larger clone sits a single base away.

CDR3 length: 14 amino acids, cysteine to phenylalanine. Just CDR3 DNA is preserved here, 42 bases in frame from base 1. V and J are truncated by 6 bases and 2 bases respectively, leaving an intervening sequence of 12 bases. The germline V gene yields ENHRY for CDR1 and SYGVKD for CDR2. The rearrangement combines TRBV10-3 with TRBJ2-3; TRBD1 might be the D gene, on 6 matching bases. The receptor's source is an adult with an advanced solid tumor such as melanoma, head and neck, liver or kidney cancer. The sample here was CD4+ or CD8+ T cells sorted from blood, taken in a trial of the OX40 agonist ivuxolimab. For the CDR3, the sequence is CAISQDRDTDTQYF. The DNA reads as follows: TGTGCCATCAGCCAGGACAGAGACACAGATACGCAGTATTTT.